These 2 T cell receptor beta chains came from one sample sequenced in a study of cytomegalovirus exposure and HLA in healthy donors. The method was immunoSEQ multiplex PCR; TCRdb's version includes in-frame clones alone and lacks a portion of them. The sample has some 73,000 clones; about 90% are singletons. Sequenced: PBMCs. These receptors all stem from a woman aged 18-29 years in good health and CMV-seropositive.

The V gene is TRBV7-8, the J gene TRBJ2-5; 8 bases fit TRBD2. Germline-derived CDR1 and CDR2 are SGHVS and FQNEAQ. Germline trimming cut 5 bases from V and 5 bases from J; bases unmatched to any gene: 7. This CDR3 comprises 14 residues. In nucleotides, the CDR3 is TGTGCCAGCAGCCTGCCGGGGGGGCCGGAGACCCAGTACTTC. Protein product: CASSLPGGPETQYF.

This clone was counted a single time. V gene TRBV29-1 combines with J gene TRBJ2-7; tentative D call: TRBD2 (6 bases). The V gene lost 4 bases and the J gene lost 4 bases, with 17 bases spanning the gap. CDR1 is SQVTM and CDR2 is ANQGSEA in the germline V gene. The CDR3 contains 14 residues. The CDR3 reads CSVVPPREPYEQYF. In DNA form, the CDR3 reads TGCAGCGTTGTACCCCCACGGGAGCCGTACGAGCAGTACTTC.